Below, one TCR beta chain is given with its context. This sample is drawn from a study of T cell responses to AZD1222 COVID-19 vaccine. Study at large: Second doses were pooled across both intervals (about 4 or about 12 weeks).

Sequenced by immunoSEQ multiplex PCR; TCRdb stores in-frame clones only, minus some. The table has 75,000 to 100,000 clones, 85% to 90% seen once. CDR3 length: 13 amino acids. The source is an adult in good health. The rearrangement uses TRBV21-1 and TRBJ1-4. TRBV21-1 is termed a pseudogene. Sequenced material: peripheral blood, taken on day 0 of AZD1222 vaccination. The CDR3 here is CASRKGYNEKLFF. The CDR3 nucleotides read TGTGCCAGCAGGAAGGGATATAATGAAAAACTGTTTTTT.